This entry describes one TCR beta chain. Antigen: not known. The CDR3 is 16 residues long. Trimming shortened V by 0 bases and J by 7 bases, and 18 bases separated the two germline ends. Germline V lookup: CDR1 SGDLS, CDR2 YYNGEE. This sample was taken from a study of shared clonotypes between healthy human individuals. Sequencing was performed with immunoSEQ multiplex PCR; in TCRdb, only in-frame clones are kept and a portion is missing. This sample carries 1.5 million to 1.9 million clones, nearly 99% of them seen once, and the ten largest clones take roughly 0.4%. Study outcomes and limitations: When naive CD4 clonotypes were compared across a few donors, approximately 5% were shared.

The TCR was taken from a man aged 25 to 40 in good health. The sample comprised naive CD4+ T cells sorted from blood. Sample subset: CD45RA+ positively selected. The J gene is TRBJ2-3, the V gene TRBV9; D is unclear. The CDR3 DNA is TGTGCCAGCAGCGTAGTGAAGGCCCCGACTTGTCATACGCAGTATTTT. This codes for CASSVVKAPTCHTQYF.